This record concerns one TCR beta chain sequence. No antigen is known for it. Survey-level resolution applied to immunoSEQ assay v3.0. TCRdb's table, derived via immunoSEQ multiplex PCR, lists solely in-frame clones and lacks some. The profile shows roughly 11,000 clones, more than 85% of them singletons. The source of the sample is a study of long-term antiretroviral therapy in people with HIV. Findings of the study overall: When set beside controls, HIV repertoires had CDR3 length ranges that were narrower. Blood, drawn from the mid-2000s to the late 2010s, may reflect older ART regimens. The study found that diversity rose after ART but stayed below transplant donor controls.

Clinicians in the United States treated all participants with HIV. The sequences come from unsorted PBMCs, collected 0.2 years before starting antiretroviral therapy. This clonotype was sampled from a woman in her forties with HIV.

CDR3 in amino acids: CASSPGVAGGKYEQFF. The CDR3 bases are TGTGCCAGCAGCCCCGGAGTAGCGGGGGGGAAGTATGAGCAGTTCTTC. The V gene is TRBV9, the J gene TRBJ2-1, with 11 bases matching TRBD2. The CDR3 length is 16 residues. The V and J ends lost 4 bases and 8 bases, in that order; junction bases with no gene match: 11. CDR1 and CDR2 (germline): SGDLS, YYNGEE.